This TCR beta chain derives from a study of PD-1 blockade in classical Hodgkin lymphoma. Whole-study results and caveats: There remain no defined causes for the repertoire differences, which possibly reflect disease activity or prior therapy. Only CD4+ TCR diversity, not CD8+, had risen significantly by C4D1. Patients newly diagnosed and complete responders had comparable baseline diversity.

Produced via immunoSEQ multiplex PCR; TCRdb's table is partial and in-frame only. The sample comprises fewer than 55,000 clones, 88% of which are singletons, and just over 9% rests with the top ten. To note about this clone: The antigen remains unidentified.

Every patient had relapsed following autologous stem cell transplantation, and cohorts differed in brentuximab vedotin exposure. This receptor was obtained from a human donor with classical Hodgkin lymphoma. Sequences were derived from peripheral blood mononuclear cells (PBMCs), sampled at baseline.

The DNA of the CDR3 is TGCGCCAGCAGTTTTCTAGGCCCTCGGCCCCCCTATAATTCACCCCTCCACTTT. Its translation: CASSFLGPRPPYNSPLHF. V and J are TRBV5-1 and TRBJ1-6, with D unresolved. The V gene's germline CDR1 is SGHRS and CDR2 YFSETQ. V was cut by 5 bases and J by 2 bases, with 20 bases left in between. This CDR3 contains 18 residues.